What follows is one TCR beta chain and its context. The antigen remains unidentified. What was amplified from RNA transcripts were TCR beta CDR3 regions. Using the HTBI primer set, a first-round RT-PCR was run on the TCR CDR3. Each CDR3 protein gets one entry after TCRdb re-called the multiplex PCR reads with MiXCR. Altogether hundreds of thousands of distinct CDR3 sequences are present, about 16% being singletons, with the ten largest covering roughly 3.3%. This entry is derived from a study of T cells in Graves' hyperthyroidism and ophthalmopathy. The wider study: The authors collected peripheral blood at initial diagnosis, before any treatment.

This CDR3 spans 16 amino acids. Trimming took off 1 base at V and 7 bases at J, with 17 bases between the two ends. The germline V gene encodes CDR1 LGHDT and CDR2 YNNKEL (reference sequence). Study-wide findings and caveats: Among clonotypes expanded in thyroid above 0.001, most were also found in blood. Stable hyperthyroidism was told apart from ophthalmopathy by a model built on 13 V-J features.

Not enrolled were patients with uncontrolled infection, other autoimmune disease, pregnancy or lactation. The sequencing sample was made of blood. The chain has TRBV3-1 and TRBJ1-5; D perhaps matches TRBD1 (6 bases). The TCR originated in a woman in her 40s with Graves' ophthalmopathy. DNA of the CDR3: TGTGCCAGCAGCCAAGGTACAGGGATCGTGCGACAGCCCCAGCATTTT. This gives the protein CASSQGTGIVRQPQHF.